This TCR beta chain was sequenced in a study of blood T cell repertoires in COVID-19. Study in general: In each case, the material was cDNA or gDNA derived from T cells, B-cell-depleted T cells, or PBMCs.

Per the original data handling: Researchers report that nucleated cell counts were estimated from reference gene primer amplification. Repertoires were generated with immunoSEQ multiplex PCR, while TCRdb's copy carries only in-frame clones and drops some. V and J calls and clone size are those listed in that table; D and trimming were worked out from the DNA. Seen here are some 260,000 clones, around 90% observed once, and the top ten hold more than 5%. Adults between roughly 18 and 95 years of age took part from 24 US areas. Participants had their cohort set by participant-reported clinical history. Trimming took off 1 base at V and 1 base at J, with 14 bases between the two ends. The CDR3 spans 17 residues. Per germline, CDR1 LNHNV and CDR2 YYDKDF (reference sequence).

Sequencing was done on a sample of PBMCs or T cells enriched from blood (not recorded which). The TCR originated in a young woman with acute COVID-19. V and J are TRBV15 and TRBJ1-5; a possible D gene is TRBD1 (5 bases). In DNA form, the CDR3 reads TGTGCCACCAGCAGAGTCCAGGGCCTTGGGAGCAATCAGCCCCAGCATTTT. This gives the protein CATSRVQGLGSNQPQHF.